This TCR beta chain was captured in a study of CD8 T cells in ankylosing spondylitis. General study findings and limits: It was reported that disease-linked clones were significantly enriched in matched ankylosing spondylitis synovial fluid. Disease-linked clones bore a CD8+ phenotype, appearing relatively rarely in peripheral blood. A TCR beta motif made of fewer than 10 highly homologous variants seemed typical of ankylosing spondylitis blood.

Libraries of TCR beta came from quantitative 5'-RACE with molecular barcodes. TCRdb reprocessed the 5' RACE reads with MiXCR, giving one entry per CDR3 protein. The data hold 350,000 to 450,000 distinct CDR3 sequences, with approximately 22% observed a single time. Turning to this clonotype: Antigen specificity is unknown. With a much larger clone just one base away, this may be a read error.

Germline-derived CDR1 and CDR2 are SGDLS and YYNGEE. CDR3 length equals 12 residues. Sequencing used blood, either unsorted or a sorted T cell fraction (not recorded which). The receptor comes from a male donor with ankylosing spondylitis or in good health (not recorded which). The chain links TRBV9 to TRBJ2-7; TRBD1 matches 7 bases. The CDR3 coding sequence is TGTACCAGCAGCGTGACAGGGAGAGAGCAGTACTTC. Protein: CTSSVTGREQYF.